This T cell receptor (beta chain) was observed in a study of CD8 T cells in Susac syndrome. Random-hexamer reverse transcription was applied to about 0.45 to 1 ug RNA. The CDR3 of TCR beta was amplified by immunoSEQ multiplex PCR across 54 Vbeta and 13 Jbeta. TCRdb passed the immunoSEQ multiplex PCR reads through MiXCR, listing each CDR3 protein once. The sample has around 200,000 distinct CDR3 sequences; 85% to 95% are singletons. The multiple sclerosis control cohort comprised treatment-naive individuals presenting with stable or active relapsing-remitting disease. Negative isolation was used for CD8+ and CD4+ T cells and FACS enrichment for TEMRA cells. CDR3 length: 14 residues. V shed 3 bases and J 6 bases; nucleotides not matched to a gene: 4.

Sequencing was carried out using CD4+ T cells from PBMCs. The sequence was obtained from a human donor with multiple sclerosis. V and J are TRBV12-3 or TRBV12-4 and TRBJ2-3; TRBD2 aligns across 9 bases. For the CDR3, the DNA is TGTGCCAGCAGTTTTAAGCGGGGGGCCGATACGCAGTATTTT. Translation: CASSFKRGADTQYF.